The following is a T cell receptor beta chain sequence with its context. What it binds is unknown. Adult Caucasians living in Nashville, Tennessee made up all of the donors. The entry originates in a study of shared clonotypes between healthy human individuals. As processed by the authors: From ImmunoSEQ came sequences covering only the junction and carrying no quality scores, so filtering differed. Assay used: immunoSEQ multiplex PCR; TCRdb lists only in-frame clones, some missing. D and trimming come from the DNA, and the V and J calls and clone size come from that table. This table has some 320,000 clones, around 87% appearing once. Findings and caveats of the study: The study found lower generation probabilities in non-shared clonotypes than in those shared by all four donors.

The source of this sequence is a man younger than 30 in good health. Sequenced sample: memory CD8+ T cells sorted from blood. Subset here: CD45RO+ cells pooled with CCR7-negative TemRA cells.

The CDR3 sequence is CASGLETGLAVRYEQYF. The CDR3 coding sequence is TGTGCTAGTGGTTTGGAAACGGGACTAGCGGTGCGGTACGAGCAGTACTTC. The chain links TRBV12-5 to TRBJ2-7, with 11 bases matching TRBD2. With V trimmed by 1 base and J by 4 bases, 9 bases remained unmatched. Germline CDR1 LGHNT, CDR2 FRNRAP. The CDR3 length is 17 residues.